These T cell receptor beta chains were read from a single sample in a study of blood T cell repertoires in COVID-19. This table comes from immunoSEQ multiplex PCR, and its TCRdb copy is limited to in-frame clones, with some not included. Of approximately 300,000 clones listed, 85% are singletons. Sequencing was carried out using PBMCs or T cells enriched from blood (not recorded which). These receptors were taken from a woman aged 30 to 39 who had been exposed to COVID-19. The CDR3 runs from the conserved cysteine through the conserved F or W. Each record gives: V gene, D gene, clone size, J gene, CDR3 protein, CDR3 DNA. D genes are given only for firm matches. Only part of the rows carry a size: once, few, many, or a class if the clone is expanded.

TRBV5-4,TRBD2,-,TRBJ2-5,CASSLARSGGETQYF,TGTGCCAGCAGCTTGGCTCGGTCCGGGGGGGAGACCCAGTACTTC
TRBV7-2,-,-,TRBJ2-7,CASSLESLSYEQYF,TGTGCCAGCAGCTTAGAATCCCTGTCCTACGAGCAGTACTTC
TRBV5-1,TRBD1,-,TRBJ1-6,CASRGDRENSPLHF,TGCGCCAGCAGAGGGGACAGGGAGAATTCACCCCTCCACTTT
TRBV4-1,-,-,TRBJ2-1,CASSPGEYSYNEQFF,TGCGCCAGCAGCCCCGGGGAGTACTCCTACAATGAGCAGTTCTTC
TRBV12-3/TRBV12-4,-,-,TRBJ1-1,CASSDGAHTEAFF,TGTGCCAGCAGCGACGGAGCACACACTGAAGCTTTCTTT
TRBV6-4,TRBD1,once,TRBJ1-2,CASSGEQGAHGYTF,TGTGCCAGCAGTGGGGAACAGGGGGCTCACGGCTACACCTTC
TRBV11-2,-,-,TRBJ2-1,CASSLDMTTLSYNEQFF,TGTGCCAGCAGCTTAGATATGACTACTCTCTCCTACAATGAGCAGTTCTTC
TRBV4-1,TRBD1,-,TRBJ2-1,CASSHGLGTVEQFF,TGCGCCAGCAGCCACGGACTCGGGACAGTTGAGCAGTTCTTC
TRBV28,TRBD1,-,TRBJ1-5,CARDHGTGNQPQHF,TGTGCCAGGGATCACGGGACAGGCAATCAGCCCCAGCATTTT
TRBV4-3,TRBD2,-,TRBJ2-3,CASSQVSRLAQDTQYF,TGCGCCAGCAGCCAAGTCTCCCGACTAGCGCAGGATACGCAGTATTTT
TRBV13,TRBD1,-,TRBJ2-7,CASSWGQAYEQYF,TGTGCCAGCAGCTGGGGACAGGCCTACGAGCAGTACTTC
TRBV10-3,-,-,TRBJ1-2,CAISGPLGGDSNGYTF,TGTGCCATCAGTGGCCCCCTAGGGGGAGATTCGAATGGCTACACCTTC
TRBV18,TRBD1,-,TRBJ2-7,CASSRTGGSGYEQYF,TGTGCCAGCTCCAGAACAGGGGGCTCTGGATACGAGCAGTACTTC
TRBV18,-,-,TRBJ1-4,CASSPTVATNEKLFF,TGTGCCAGCTCACCGACAGTTGCAACTAATGAAAAACTGTTTTTT
TRBV21-1,-,-,TRBJ2-7,CASSNPDRTTYEQYF,TGTGCCAGCAGCAACCCCGACAGAACCACCTACGAGCAGTACTTC
TRBV30,TRBD1,once,TRBJ1-2,CAWRGQGSRTRNGYTF,TGTGCCTGGAGAGGACAGGGAAGCCGCACCCGGAATGGCTACACCTTC
TRBV3-1/TRBV3-2,TRBD2,-,TRBJ2-1,CASSRTSGGAPRNEQFF,TGTGCCAGCAGCCGGACTAGCGGGGGGGCCCCTCGCAATGAGCAGTTCTTC
TRBV5-1,TRBD1,-,TRBJ2-1,CASGTGVNEQFF,TGCGCCAGCGGGACAGGGGTTAATGAGCAGTTCTTC
TRBV30,TRBD1,-,TRBJ1-1,CAWSVVTGGRSEAFF,TGTGCCTGGAGTGTAGTGACAGGGGGCCGTTCTGAAGCTTTCTTT
TRBV5-1,-,-,TRBJ2-3,CASSSHSRSSTDTQYF,TGCGCCAGCAGCTCTCACAGTAGGTCGAGCACAGATACGCAGTATTTT
TRBV10-1,-,few,TRBJ2-7,CASSESLRTYEQYF,TGCGCCAGCAGTGAGTCTCTTAGAACCTACGAGCAGTACTTC
TRBV28,-,-,TRBJ1-2,CASRLQANYGYTF,TGTGCCAGCAGGTTACAGGCTAACTATGGCTACACCTTC
TRBV28,-,-,TRBJ1-6,CATTYGGSNSPLHF,TGTGCCACCACATACGGGGGTTCTAATTCACCCCTCCACTTT
TRBV12-2,-,-,TRBJ2-7,CASRLVGARSYEQYF,TGTGCAAGTCGCTTAGTAGGAGCGAGATCCTACGAGCAGTACTTC
TRBV7-9,-,-,TRBJ2-1,CASSFLRGRYNEQFF,TGTGCCAGCAGCTTCTTACGGGGAAGGTATAATGAGCAGTTCTTC
TRBV9,TRBD2,-,TRBJ2-7,CASSVGEASGRIDEQYF,TGTGCCAGCAGCGTAGGGGAGGCTAGCGGGAGGATTGACGAGCAGTACTTC
TRBV7-8,TRBD2,-,TRBJ2-7,CASSLVGTSGYPYEQYF,TGTGCCAGCAGCTTAGTTGGGACTAGCGGGTACCCCTACGAGCAGTACTTC
TRBV4-1,-,-,TRBJ2-1,CASSPYWTADSYNEQFF,TGCGCCAGCAGCCCGTATTGGACAGCCGACTCCTACAATGAGCAGTTCTTC
TRBV3-1/TRBV3-2,TRBD2,-,TRBJ2-5,CASSQDGQVGGETQYF,TGTGCCAGCAGCCAAGATGGGCAAGTGGGGGGGGAGACCCAGTACTTC
TRBV7-2,TRBD2,-,TRBJ2-3,CASSPRGVTDTQYF,TGTGCCAGCAGCCCGCGGGGGGTCACAGATACGCAGTATTTT
TRBV6-1,-,-,TRBJ1-6,CASSEEGGATFYNSPLHF,TGTGCCAGCAGTGAAGAGGGAGGGGCCACCTTTTATAATTCACCCCTCCACTTT
TRBV11-3,TRBD2,-,TRBJ2-1,CASSLTGGISYNEQFF,TGTGCCAGCAGCTTAACGGGGGGGATATCCTACAATGAGCAGTTCTTC
TRBV28,TRBD1,-,TRBJ1-6,CASSTSGGVRDSPLHF,TGTGCCAGCAGTACCTCAGGGGGCGTGAGGGATTCACCCCTCCACTTT
TRBV4-1,TRBD2,many,TRBJ2-3,CASSQDPIIAGGHTDTQYF,TGCGCCAGCAGCCAAGATCCTATAATAGCGGGGGGCCACACAGATACGCAGTATTTT
TRBV9,TRBD1,-,TRBJ1-2,CASSVGQEYGYTF,TGTGCCAGCAGTGTTGGACAGGAGTATGGCTACACCTTC
TRBV28,-,-,TRBJ2-1,CASSPSSLEGYNEQFF,TGTGCCAGCAGTCCCTCTAGCTTGGAAGGGTACAATGAGCAGTTCTTC
TRBV29-1,TRBD1,-,TRBJ2-7,CSARQGNYEQYF,TGCAGCGCACGACAGGGAAACTACGAGCAGTACTTC
TRBV4-1,-,-,TRBJ1-1,CASRPSTTEAFF,TGCGCCAGTCGTCCGAGCACCACTGAAGCTTTCTTT
TRBV19,TRBD1,-,TRBJ1-1,CASRFGQGIAGTEAFF,TGTGCCAGTAGATTCGGACAGGGAATCGCCGGTACCGAAGCTTTCTTT
TRBV15,TRBD1,medium-sized,TRBJ2-2,CATSNRQGEAGELFF,TGTGCCACCAGCAACCGACAGGGGGAGGCCGGGGAGCTGTTTTTT